Presented here are 18 T cell receptor beta chains from one specimen sequenced in a study of T cell repertoires in cytomegalovirus infection. Their antigen targets remain unknown. TCRdb reanalysed the reads using MiXCR and keeps one entry per CDR3 protein. The repertoire holds about 770,000 distinct CDR3 sequences, with 25% to 35% as singletons. Material: cultured CD8+ T cells from PBMCs, obtained from culture after CMV antigen stimulation. The receptors derive from a human donor in good health (CMV status not recorded). Some clones in this sample may be carry-over from other donors' samples.

V usage is TRBV3-1 and J usage is TRBJ1-2; D remains unclear. CDR1 is LGHDT, CDR2 YNNKEL, per germline (reference sequence). CDR3 size: 16 residues. V was shortened by 1 base and J by 0 bases, with 12 bases between the two germline ends. The CDR3 DNA reads as TGTGCCAGCAGCCAAGGGTCTGCAGCTTCTAACTATGGCTACACCTTC. It encodes CASSQGSAASNYGYTF.

The DNA for the CDR3 is TGCAGTGCTAGCTACCCGGGATTTGGCACTGAAGCTTTCTTT. Its protein product is CSASYPGFGTEAFF. The chain is built from TRBV20-1 and TRBJ1-1; D is ambiguous. V lost 3 bases, J lost 4 bases, and 15 bases lay in between. The CDR3 has 14 amino acids. Germline V lookup: CDR1 DFQATT, CDR2 SNEGSKA (reference sequence).

This clonotype turned up a few times. The rearrangement uses TRBV12-3 or TRBV12-4 and TRBJ1-4; D gene uncertain. V dropped 3 bases and J dropped 3 bases, with 8 bases sitting between them. CDR3 size: 14 residues. The CDR3 region has the DNA TGTGCCAGCAGTTTCGGGGAAGCTAATGAAAAACTGTTTTTT. This sequence encodes CASSFGEANEKLFF.

The V gene is TRBV20-1, the J gene TRBJ2-7; TRBD1 matches at 10 bases. Germline V gene lookup returns CDR1 DFQATT and CDR2 SNEGSKA (reference sequence). The CDR3 consists of 17 residues. V lost 0 bases, J lost 2 bases, and 10 bases stayed unmatched. The DNA of the CDR3 is TGCAGTGCTAGAGATCCTCCGGGACAGGGGACCCCCTACGAGCAGTACTTC. Its protein product is CSARDPPGQGTPYEQYF.

The table lists this clonotype with a few counts. V and J are TRBV7-9 and TRBJ1-5, with D maybe TRBD1 (5 bases). Trimming removed 0 bases at V and 4 bases at J, with 16 bases between. The V gene's germline CDR1 is SEHNR and CDR2 FQNEAQ (reference sequence). The CDR3 totals 17 residues. The CDR3 bases are TGTGCCAGCAGCTTAGCGGAGTGGGGCGACTTTAATCAGCCCCAGCATTTT. It is translated as CASSLAEWGDFNQPQHF.

The sample holds a few counts of this clonotype. This chain connects TRBV6-5 to TRBJ2-2, with a weak D call TRBD1 (6 bases). CDR3 length: 14 amino acids. V shed 0 bases and J shed 6 bases, with 8 bases lying between them. Germline V gene lookup returns CDR1 MNHEY and CDR2 SVGAGI. The CDR3 DNA sequence: TGTGCCAGCAGTTACTCCACAGGGTCCGGGGAGCTGTTTTTT. Amino acids: CASSYSTGSGELFF.

This clonotype was recorded at least ten times. The rearrangement links TRBV12-3 or TRBV12-4 to TRBJ2-3; 9 bases map to TRBD2. This CDR3 region has 16 residues. Trimming at V came to 6 bases and at J to 2 bases, leaving 9 bases not matched to a gene. This chain's CDR3 is CASRRSSGGPTDTQYF. The CDR3 region has the DNA TGTGCCAGCAGGAGAAGTAGCGGGGGACCCACAGATACGCAGTATTTT.

This clonotype came up a few times. The chain carries TRBV6-5 and TRBJ2-3; D could derive from TRBD1 or TRBD2 (5 bases each). The germline V gene encodes CDR1 MNHEY and CDR2 SVGAGI. The CDR3 has 20 amino acids. Trimming removed 2 bases from V and 0 bases from J, with 24 bases in between. CDR3 region: CASSYLGPYPGGSSTDTQYF. CDR3 nucleotide sequence: TGTGCCAGCAGTTACCTGGGACCCTACCCTGGGGGATCTAGCACAGATACGCAGTATTTT.

CDR3 bases: TGTGCCACCAGCACCAGACAGGGAAACTACGAGCAGTACTTC. Amino acids: CATSTRQGNYEQYF. The V gene is TRBV15, the J gene TRBJ2-7, with 7 bases lining up with TRBD1. Germline V lookup: CDR1 LNHNV, CDR2 YYDKDF (reference sequence). Unmatched junction bases numbered 6, after V lost 4 bases and J lost 3 bases. The CDR3 totals 14 residues.

As regards this clonotype: This sequence may be a read error, since a much larger clone differs from it by one base. The V and J genes are TRBV27 and TRBJ1-5; D may be TRBD1 (5 bases). Germline CDR1 MNHEY, CDR2 SMNVEV (reference sequence). The V end lost 3 bases, the J end lost 5 bases, and 11 bases lay between the germline ends. This CDR3 has 14 residues. The CDR3 region has the DNA TGTGCCAGCAGTTTTGGGGGGGAGGATCAGCCCCAGCATTTT. Its translation is CASSFGGEDQPQHF.

The table lists this clonotype with a few counts. The CDR3 protein is CAIVGKGVNTEAFF. CDR3 in DNA: TGTGCCATCGTGGGCAAGGGCGTGAACACTGAAGCTTTCTTT. V usage is TRBV2 and J usage is TRBJ1-1, with D uncertain. Trimming left V 10 bases short and J 0 bases short, with 15 bases between. Germline V CDR1 and CDR2: SNHLY, FYNNEI. CDR3 length: 14 residues.

This clonotype has ten or more counts. V gene TRBV7-2 combines with J gene TRBJ2-7; D is ambiguous. V lost 4 bases to trimming and J lost 1 base, with 14 bases between them. The CDR3 contains 15 residues. The V gene's germline CDR1 is SGHTA and CDR2 FQGNSA. In DNA form, the CDR3 reads TGTGCCAGCAGCTCACCCTTGCAAGGGTCCTACGAGCAGTACTTC. This gives the protein CASSSPLQGSYEQYF.

The rearrangement links TRBV28 to TRBJ2-3; maybe TRBD1 (6 bases). CDR1 MDHEN and CDR2 SYDVKM come from the germline V gene. Trimming stripped 11 bases from V and 1 base from J, with 19 bases between. The CDR3 is 15 amino acids. Here the CDR3 DNA reads TGTGCCTCAGTCTTACAGGACAGACGCACAGATACGCAGTATTTT. Translating it yields CASVLQDRRTDTQYF.

The V call is TRBV27, the J call TRBJ2-2, with D hard to call. Trimming cost V 6 bases and J 0 bases, with 14 bases left between them. The CDR3 spans 16 residues. Germline CDR1 and CDR2: MNHEY and SMNVEV (reference sequence). The DNA for the CDR3 is TGTGCCAGCAGACGCGCGGTCTGGTCGAACACCGGGGAGCTGTTTTTT. It translates to CASRRAVWSNTGELFF.

This clonotype was seen more than once but under ten times. The rearrangement links TRBV7-4 to TRBJ1-6; possibly TRBD1 for D (5 bases). The CDR3 extends over 14 amino acids. V was pared by 6 bases and J by 7 bases, with 13 bases between. Germline loops: CDR1 SGHVT, CDR2 SQSDAQ. CDR3 protein: CASRTGQANSPLHF. The CDR3 coding sequence is TGTGCCAGCAGAACGGGGCAGGCGAATTCACCCCTCCACTTT.

This clonotype appeared a single time. This chain's CDR3 is CATQRTGGSGGELFF. CDR3 nucleotides: TGTGCCACCCAAAGGACAGGGGGATCAGGCGGGGAGCTGTTTTTT. J is TRBJ2-2 and V is TRBV2; 10 bases fit TRBD1. CDR1 and CDR2 (germline): SNHLY, FYNNEI. J gave up 7 bases and V 10 bases, and 12 bases lay outside the gene matches. This CDR3 has 15 residues.

This rearrangement joins TRBV10-3 to TRBJ2-7; the match to TRBD2 covers 8 bases. V lost 8 bases and J lost 4; bases outside the gene matches: 7. The CDR3 contains 13 residues. Germline V lookup: CDR1 ENHRY, CDR2 SYGVKD. DNA of the CDR3: TGTGCCATCGGAGGACTAGCTGCGTACGAGCAGTACTTC. Residues: CAIGGLAAYEQYF.

This clonotype was counted many times. V is TRBV7-2 and J is TRBJ2-1, with 14 bases that match TRBD2. J gave up 8 bases and V 2 bases, and 8 bases lay outside the gene matches. This CDR3 comprises 17 residues. Germline V gene data show CDR1 as SGHTA and CDR2 as FQGNSA. CDR3 DNA sequence: TGTGCCAGCAGCTTAACTATGACTAGCGGGGGGGCGGATGAGCAGTTCTTC. Translating it yields CASSLTMTSGGADEQFF.